The clone carrying this T cell receptor (beta chain) was recorded only once. Profiling relied on immunoSEQ multiplex PCR, and the TCRdb table lists in-frame clones only, not all of them. The sample consists of 13,000 to 15,000 clones, approximately 71% of them appearing once. This specimen comes from a study of tumor-infiltrating lymphocytes in localized non-small cell lung cancer. The V and J ends lost 4 bases and 3 bases, in that order; junction bases with no gene match: 9. Germline CDR1 is SGHRS and CDR2 is YFSETQ. The CDR3 has 16 residues. The genes are TRBV5-1 and TRBJ1-4, with TRBD1 identical over 7 bases. Sample: uninvolved lung tissue not adjacent to the tumor. The sequence was obtained from a human donor with non-small cell lung cancer. This CDR3 is CASSLGLGQPNEKLFF. The CDR3 coding sequence is TGCGCCAGCAGCCTAGGATTGGGACAGCCTAATGAAAAACTGTTTTTT.